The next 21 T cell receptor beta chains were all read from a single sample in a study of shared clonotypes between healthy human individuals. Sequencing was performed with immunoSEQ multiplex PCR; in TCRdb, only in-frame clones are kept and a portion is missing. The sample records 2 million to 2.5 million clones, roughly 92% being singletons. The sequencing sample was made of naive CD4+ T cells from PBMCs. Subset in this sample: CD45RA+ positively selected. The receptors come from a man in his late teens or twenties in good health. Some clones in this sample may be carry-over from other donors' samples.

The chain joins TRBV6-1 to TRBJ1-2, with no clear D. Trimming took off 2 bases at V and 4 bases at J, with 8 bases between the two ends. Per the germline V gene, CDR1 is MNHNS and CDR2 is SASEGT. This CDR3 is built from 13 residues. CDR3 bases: TGTGCCAGCAGTGAATCGGTCAGCTATGGCTACACCTTC. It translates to CASSESVSYGYTF.

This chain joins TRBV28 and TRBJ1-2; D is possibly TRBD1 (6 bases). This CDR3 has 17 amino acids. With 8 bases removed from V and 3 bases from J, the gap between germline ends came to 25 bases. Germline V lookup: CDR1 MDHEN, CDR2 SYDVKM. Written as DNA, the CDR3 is TGTGCCAGCGGATCACAGGGTTTCGGGTCGGGCCACTATGGCTACACCTTC. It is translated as CASGSQGFGSGHYGYTF.

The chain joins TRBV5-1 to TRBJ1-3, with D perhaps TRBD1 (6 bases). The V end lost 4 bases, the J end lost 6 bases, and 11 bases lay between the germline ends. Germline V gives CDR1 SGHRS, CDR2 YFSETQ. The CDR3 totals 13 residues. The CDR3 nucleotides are TGCGCCAGCAGCCCCGGGACACCAAACACCATATATTTT. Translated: CASSPGTPNTIYF.

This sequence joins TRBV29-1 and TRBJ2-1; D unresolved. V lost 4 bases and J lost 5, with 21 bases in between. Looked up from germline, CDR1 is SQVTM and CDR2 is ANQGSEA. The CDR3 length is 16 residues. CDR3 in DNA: TGCAGCGTTGTCATCCGGCCTCAGTCTTTCGACAATGAGCAGTTCTTC. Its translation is CSVVIRPQSFDNEQFF.

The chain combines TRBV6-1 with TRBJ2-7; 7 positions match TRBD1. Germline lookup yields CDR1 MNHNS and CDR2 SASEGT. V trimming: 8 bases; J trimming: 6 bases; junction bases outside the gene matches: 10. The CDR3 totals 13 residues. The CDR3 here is CASSRDRVVEQYF. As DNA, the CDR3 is TGTGCCAGCTCCCGTGACAGGGTCGTCGAGCAGTACTTC.

CDR3 loop: CASSPNLGNTEAFF. The CDR3 region has the DNA TGCGCCAGCAGTCCGAACCTTGGGAACACTGAAGCTTTCTTT. J is TRBJ1-1 and V is TRBV5-1, with D uncertain. Germline V gene data show CDR1 as SGHRS and CDR2 as YFSETQ. Trimming stripped 5 bases from V and 1 base from J, with 12 bases between. This CDR3 region has 14 residues.

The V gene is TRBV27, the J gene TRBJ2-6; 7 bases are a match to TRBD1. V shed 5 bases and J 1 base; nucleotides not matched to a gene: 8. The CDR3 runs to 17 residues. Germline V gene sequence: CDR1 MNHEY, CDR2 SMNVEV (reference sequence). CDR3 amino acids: CASSLNDRVSGANVLTF. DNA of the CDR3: TGTGCCAGCAGTCTAAACGACAGGGTTTCTGGGGCCAACGTCCTGACTTTC.

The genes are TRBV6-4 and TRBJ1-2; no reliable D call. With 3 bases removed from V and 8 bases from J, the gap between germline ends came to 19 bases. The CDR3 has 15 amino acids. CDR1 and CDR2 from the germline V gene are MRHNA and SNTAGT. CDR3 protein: CASSERQHPTGGYTF. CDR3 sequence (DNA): TGTGCCAGCAGTGAACGACAACACCCGACGGGGGGCTACACCTTC.

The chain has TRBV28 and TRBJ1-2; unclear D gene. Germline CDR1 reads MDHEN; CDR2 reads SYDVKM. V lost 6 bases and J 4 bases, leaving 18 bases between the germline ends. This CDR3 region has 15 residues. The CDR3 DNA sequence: TGTGCCAGCAGGTCGGGCCGGGATACCCTCTATGGCTACACCTTC. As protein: CASRSGRDTLYGYTF.

The CDR3 coding sequence is TGTGCCAGCAGCCCAGGGTCGGGACGGGACAGCCCCTACGAGCAGTACTTC. Translating it yields CASSPGSGRDSPYEQYF. The chain uses TRBV7-9 and TRBJ2-5; TRBD1 matches at 7 bases. The DNA end is more similar to TRBJ2-7, so the J call may be wrong. CDR1 and CDR2 from the germline V gene are SEHNR and FQNEAQ (reference sequence). The CDR3 is made up of 17 amino acids.

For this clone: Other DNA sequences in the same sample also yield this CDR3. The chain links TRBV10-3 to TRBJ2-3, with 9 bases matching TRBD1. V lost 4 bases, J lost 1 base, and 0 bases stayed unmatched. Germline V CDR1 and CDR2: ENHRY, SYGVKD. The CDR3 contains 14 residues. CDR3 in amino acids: CAISGTGGTDTQYF. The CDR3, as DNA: TGTGCCATCAGTGGGACAGGGGGCACAGATACGCAGTATTTT.

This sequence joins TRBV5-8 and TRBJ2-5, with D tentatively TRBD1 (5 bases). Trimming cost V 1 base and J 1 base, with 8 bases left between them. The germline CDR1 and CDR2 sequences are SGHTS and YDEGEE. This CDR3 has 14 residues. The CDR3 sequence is CASSLLGPQETQYF. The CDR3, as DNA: TGTGCCAGCAGCTTGCTGGGGCCCCAAGAGACCCAGTACTTC. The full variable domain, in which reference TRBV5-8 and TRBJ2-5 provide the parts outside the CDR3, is EAGVTQSPTHLIKTRGQQATLRCSPISGHTSVYWYQQALGLGLQFLLWYDEGEERNRGNFPPRFSGRQFPNYSSELNVNALELEDSALYLCASSLLGPQETQYFGPGTRLLVL.

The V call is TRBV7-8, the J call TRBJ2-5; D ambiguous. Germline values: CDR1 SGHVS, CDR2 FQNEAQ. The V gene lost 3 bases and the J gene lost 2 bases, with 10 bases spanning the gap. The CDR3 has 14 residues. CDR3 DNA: TGTGCCAGCAGCTTCTATGGGGAACAAGAGACCCAGTACTTC. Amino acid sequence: CASSFYGEQETQYF.

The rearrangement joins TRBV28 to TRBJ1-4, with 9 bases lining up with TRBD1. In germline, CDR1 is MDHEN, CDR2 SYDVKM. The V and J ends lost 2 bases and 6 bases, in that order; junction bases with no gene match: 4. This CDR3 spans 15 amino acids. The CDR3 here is CASSLRTGGDEKLFF. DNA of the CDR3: TGTGCCAGCAGTTTACGCACAGGGGGCGATGAAAAACTGTTTTTT.

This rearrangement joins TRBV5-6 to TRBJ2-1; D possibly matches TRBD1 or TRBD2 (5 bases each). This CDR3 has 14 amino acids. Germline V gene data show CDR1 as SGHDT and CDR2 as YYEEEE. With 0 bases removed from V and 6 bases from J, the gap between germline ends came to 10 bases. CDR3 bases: TGTGCCAGCAGCTTGGGACAGCGGTCCAATGAGCAGTTCTTC. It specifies CASSLGQRSNEQFF.

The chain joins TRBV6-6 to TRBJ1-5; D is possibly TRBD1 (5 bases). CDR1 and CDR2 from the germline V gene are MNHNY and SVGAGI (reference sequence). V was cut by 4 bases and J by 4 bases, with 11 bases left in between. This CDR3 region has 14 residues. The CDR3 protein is CASSSLGGNQPQHF. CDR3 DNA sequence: TGTGCCAGCAGTTCCCTTGGGGGAAATCAGCCCCAGCATTTT.

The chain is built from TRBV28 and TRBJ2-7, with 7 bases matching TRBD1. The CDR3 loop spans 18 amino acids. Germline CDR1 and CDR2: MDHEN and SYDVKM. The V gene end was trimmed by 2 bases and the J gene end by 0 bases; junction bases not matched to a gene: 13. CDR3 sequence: CASSLGLVGQTDSYEQYF. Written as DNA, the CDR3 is TGTGCCAGCAGTTTAGGTCTGGTGGGACAGACCGACTCCTACGAGCAGTACTTC.

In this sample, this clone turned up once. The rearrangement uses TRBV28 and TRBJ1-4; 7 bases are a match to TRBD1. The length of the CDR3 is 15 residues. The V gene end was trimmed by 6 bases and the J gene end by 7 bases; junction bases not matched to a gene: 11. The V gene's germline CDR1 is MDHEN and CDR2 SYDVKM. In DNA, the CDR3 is TGTGCCAGCAGCCCTACCGGGACAGCTCCTGAAAAACTGTTTTTT. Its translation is CASSPTGTAPEKLFF.

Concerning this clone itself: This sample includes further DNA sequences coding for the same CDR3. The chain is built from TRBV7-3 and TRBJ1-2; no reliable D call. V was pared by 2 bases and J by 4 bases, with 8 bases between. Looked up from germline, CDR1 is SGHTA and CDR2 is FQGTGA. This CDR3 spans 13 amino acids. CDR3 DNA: TGTGCCAGCAGCTTAGTGGCCGGCTATGGCTACACCTTC. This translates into CASSLVAGYGYTF.

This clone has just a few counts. CDR3 region: CATSREYSNQPQHF. The CDR3 DNA reads TGTGCCACCAGCAGGGAGTATAGCAATCAGCCCCAGCATTTT. V and J are TRBV15 and TRBJ1-5; D call uncertain. There are 14 residues in the CDR3. Germline lookup yields CDR1 LNHNV and CDR2 YYDKDF (reference sequence). Trimming shortened V by 3 bases and J by 0 bases, and 6 bases separated the two germline ends.

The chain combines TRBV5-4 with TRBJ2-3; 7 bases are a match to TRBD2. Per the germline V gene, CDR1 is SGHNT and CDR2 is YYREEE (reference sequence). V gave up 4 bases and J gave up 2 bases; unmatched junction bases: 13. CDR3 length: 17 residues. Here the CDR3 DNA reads TGTGCCAGCAGCCGAGGAGGAAGCGGGGAGACCACAGATACGCAGTATTTT. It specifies CASSRGGSGETTDTQYF.